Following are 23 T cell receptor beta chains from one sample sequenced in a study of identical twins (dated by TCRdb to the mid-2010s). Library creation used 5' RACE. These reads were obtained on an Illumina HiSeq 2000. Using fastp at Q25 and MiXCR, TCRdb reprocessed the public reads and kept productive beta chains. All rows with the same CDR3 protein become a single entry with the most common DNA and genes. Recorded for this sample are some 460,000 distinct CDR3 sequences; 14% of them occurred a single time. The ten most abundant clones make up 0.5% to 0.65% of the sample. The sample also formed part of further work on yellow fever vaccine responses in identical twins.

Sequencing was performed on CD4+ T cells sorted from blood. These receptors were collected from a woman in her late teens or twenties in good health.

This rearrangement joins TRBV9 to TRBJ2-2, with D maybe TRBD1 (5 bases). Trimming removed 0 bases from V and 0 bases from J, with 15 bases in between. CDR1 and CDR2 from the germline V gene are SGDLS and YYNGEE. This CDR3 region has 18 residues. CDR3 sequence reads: CASSVGPGRNPNTGELFF. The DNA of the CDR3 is TGTGCCAGCAGCGTAGGTCCAGGGCGAAATCCGAACACCGGGGAGCTGTTTTTT. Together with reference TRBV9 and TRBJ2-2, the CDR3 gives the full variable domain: DSGVTQTPKHLITATGQRVTLRCSPRSGDLSVYWYQQSLDQGLQFLIQYYNGEERAKGNILERFSAQQFPDLHSELNLSSLELGDSALYFCASSVGPGRNPNTGELFFGEGSRLTVL.

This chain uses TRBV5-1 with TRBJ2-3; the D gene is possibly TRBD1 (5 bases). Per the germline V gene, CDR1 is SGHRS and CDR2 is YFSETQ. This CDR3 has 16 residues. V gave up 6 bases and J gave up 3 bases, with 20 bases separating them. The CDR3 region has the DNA TGCGCCAGCAAAGACGCAGGGCACCCATGGACAGATACGCAGTATTTT. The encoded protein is CASKDAGHPWTDTQYF.

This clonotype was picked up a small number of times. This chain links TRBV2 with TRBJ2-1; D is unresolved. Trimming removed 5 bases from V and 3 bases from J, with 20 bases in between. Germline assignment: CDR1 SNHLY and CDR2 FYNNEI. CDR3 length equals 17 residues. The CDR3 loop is CASSPRLFSLGYNEQFF. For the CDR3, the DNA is TGTGCCAGCAGTCCCAGGCTGTTTTCGCTGGGCTACAATGAGCAGTTCTTC.

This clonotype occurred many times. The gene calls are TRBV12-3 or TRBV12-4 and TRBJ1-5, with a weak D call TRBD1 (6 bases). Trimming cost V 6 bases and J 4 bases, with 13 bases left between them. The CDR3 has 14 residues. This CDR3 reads CASSLTGINQPQHF. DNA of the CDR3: TGTGCCAGCAGCCTGACAGGAATTAATCAGCCCCAGCATTTT.

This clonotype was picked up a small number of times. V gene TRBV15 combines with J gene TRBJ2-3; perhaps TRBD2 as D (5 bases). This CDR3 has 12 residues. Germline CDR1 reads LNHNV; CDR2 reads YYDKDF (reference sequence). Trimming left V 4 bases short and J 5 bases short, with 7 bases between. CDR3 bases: TGTGCCACCAGCACCCGGGGAGATACGCAGTATTTT. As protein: CATSTRGDTQYF.

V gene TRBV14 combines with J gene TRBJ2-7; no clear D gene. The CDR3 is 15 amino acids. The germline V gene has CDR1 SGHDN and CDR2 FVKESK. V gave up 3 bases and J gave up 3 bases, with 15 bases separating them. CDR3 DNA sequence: TGTGCCAGCAGCCAGCCCTACCAAGGGAACTACGAGCAGTACTTC. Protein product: CASSQPYQGNYEQYF.

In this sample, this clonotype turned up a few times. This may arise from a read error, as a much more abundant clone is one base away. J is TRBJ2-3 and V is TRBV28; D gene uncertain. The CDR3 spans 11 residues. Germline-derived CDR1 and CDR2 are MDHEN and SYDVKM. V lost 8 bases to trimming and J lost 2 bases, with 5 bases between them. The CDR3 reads CASGITDTQYF. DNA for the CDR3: TGTGCCAGCGGCATCACAGATACGCAGTATTTT.

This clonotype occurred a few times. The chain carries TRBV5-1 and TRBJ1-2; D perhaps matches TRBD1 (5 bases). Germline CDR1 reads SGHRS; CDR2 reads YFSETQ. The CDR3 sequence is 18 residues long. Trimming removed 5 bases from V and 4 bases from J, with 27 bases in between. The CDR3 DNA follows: TGCGCCAGCAGTTTCGGCGGCGGGGCACCGGGGAGTTCCTATGGCTACACCTTC. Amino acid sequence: CASSFGGGAPGSSYGYTF.

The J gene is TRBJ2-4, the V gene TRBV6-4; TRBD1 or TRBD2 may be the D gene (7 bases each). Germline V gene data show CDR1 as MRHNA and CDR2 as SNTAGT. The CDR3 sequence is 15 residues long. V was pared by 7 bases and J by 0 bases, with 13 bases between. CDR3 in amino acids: CASTDREGAKNIQYF. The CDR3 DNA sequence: TGTGCCAGCACCGACAGGGAGGGAGCCAAAAACATTCAGTACTTC.

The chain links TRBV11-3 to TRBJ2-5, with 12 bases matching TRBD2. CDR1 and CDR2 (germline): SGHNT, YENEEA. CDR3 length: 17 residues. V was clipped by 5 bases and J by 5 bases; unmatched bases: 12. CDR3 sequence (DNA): TGTGCCAGCAGCCCCGGACTAGCGGGGACCTCGGAGGAGACCCAGTACTTC. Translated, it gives CASSPGLAGTSEETQYF.

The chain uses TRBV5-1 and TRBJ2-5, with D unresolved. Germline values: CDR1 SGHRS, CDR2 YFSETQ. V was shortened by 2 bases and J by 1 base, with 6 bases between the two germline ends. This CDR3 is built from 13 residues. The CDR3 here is CASSFPGQETQYF. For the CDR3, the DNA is TGCGCCAGCAGCTTTCCTGGCCAAGAGACCCAGTACTTC.

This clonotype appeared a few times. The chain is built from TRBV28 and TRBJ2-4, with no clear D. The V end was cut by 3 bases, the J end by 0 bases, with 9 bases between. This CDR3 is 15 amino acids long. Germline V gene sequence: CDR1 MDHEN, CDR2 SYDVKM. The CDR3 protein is CASSLGALAKNIQYF. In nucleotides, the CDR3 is TGTGCCAGCAGTTTGGGCGCGCTAGCCAAAAACATTCAGTACTTC.

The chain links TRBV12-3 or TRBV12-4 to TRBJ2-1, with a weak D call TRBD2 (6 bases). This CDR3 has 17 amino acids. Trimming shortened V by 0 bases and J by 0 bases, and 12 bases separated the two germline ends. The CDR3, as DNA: TGTGCCAGCAGTTTAGCGCTCCGGACTAACTCCTACAATGAGCAGTTCTTC. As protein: CASSLALRTNSYNEQFF.

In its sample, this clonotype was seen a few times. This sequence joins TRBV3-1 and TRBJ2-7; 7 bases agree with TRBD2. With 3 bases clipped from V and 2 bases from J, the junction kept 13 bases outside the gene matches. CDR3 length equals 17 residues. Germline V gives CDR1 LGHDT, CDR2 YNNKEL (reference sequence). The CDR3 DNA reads TGTGCCAGCAGCCACGGGGGGATTGGCGCCCAAACCTACGAGCAGTACTTC. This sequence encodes CASSHGGIGAQTYEQYF.

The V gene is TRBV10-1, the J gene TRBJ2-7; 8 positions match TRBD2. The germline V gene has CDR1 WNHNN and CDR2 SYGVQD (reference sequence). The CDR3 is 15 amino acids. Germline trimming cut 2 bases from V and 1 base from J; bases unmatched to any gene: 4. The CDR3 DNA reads TGCGCCAGCAGTGAGGGGGTAGCGGGGTCCTACGAGCAGTACTTC. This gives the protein CASSEGVAGSYEQYF.

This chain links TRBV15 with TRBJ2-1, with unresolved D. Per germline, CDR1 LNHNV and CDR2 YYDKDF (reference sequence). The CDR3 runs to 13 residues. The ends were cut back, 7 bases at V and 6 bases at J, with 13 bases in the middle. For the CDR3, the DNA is TGTGCCACCAAGGGTACAGCAATCAATGAGCAGTTCTTC. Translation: CATKGTAINEQFF. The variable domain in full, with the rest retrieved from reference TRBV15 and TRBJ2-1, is DAMVIQNPRYQVTQFGKPVTLSCSQTLNHNVMYWYQQKSSQAPKLLFHYYDKDFNNEADTPDNFQSRRPNTSFCFLDIRSPGLGDTAMYLCATKGTAINEQFFGPGTRLTVL.

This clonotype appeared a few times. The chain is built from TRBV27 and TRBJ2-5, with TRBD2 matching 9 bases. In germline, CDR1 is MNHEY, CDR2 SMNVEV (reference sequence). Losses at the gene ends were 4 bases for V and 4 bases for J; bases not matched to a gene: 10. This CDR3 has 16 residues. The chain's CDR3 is CASSSGSGRWGETQYF. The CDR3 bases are TGTGCCAGCAGTTCGGGTAGCGGGAGATGGGGAGAGACCCAGTACTTC.

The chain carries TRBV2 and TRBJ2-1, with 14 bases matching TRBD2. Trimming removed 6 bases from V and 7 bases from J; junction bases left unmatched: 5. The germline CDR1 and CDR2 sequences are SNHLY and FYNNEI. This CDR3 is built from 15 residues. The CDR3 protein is CASRRLAGGQNEQFF. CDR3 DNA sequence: TGTGCCAGCAGACGACTAGCGGGGGGGCAGAATGAGCAGTTCTTC.

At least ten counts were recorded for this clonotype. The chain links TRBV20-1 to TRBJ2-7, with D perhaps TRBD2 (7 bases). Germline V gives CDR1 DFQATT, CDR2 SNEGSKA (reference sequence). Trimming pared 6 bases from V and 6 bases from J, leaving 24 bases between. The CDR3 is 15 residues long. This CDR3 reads CSASKAGTSSGEQYF. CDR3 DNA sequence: TGCAGTGCCAGTAAAGCGGGGACATCATCGGGCGAGCAGTACTTC.

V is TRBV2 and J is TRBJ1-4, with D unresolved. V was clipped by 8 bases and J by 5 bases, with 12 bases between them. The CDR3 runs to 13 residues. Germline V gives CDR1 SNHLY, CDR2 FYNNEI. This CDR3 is CASRPRRNEKLFF. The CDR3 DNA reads TGTGCCAGCCGGCCTCGAAGGAATGAAAAACTGTTTTTT.

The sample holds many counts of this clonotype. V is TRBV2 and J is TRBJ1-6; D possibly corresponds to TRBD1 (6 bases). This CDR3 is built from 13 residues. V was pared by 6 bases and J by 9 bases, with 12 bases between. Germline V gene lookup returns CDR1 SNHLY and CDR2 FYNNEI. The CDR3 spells CASSRDTGSPLHF. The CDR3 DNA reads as TGTGCCAGCAGCCGGGACACGGGTTCACCCCTCCACTTT.

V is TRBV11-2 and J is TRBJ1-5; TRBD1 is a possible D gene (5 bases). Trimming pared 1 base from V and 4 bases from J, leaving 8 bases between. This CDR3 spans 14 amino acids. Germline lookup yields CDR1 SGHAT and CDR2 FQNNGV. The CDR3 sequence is CASSLVPGNQPQHF. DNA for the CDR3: TGTGCCAGCAGCTTAGTCCCAGGGAATCAGCCCCAGCATTTT.

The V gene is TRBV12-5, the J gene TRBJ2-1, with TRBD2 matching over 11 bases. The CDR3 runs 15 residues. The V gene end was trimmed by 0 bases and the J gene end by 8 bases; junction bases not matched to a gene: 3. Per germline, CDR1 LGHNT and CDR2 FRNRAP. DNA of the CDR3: TGTGCTAGTGGTTTGGTACTAGCGGGAGTCCATGAGCAGTTCTTC. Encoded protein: CASGLVLAGVHEQFF.